Sequencing of this TCR beta chain was carried out in a study of metastatic and nonmetastatic thyroid tumors. Study at large: From malignant and benign thyroid patients, repertoires in blood and in tumor or nodule tissue were compared.

Patients underwent thyroid surgery, and none had received any treatment before it. Study-wide results and limits: Benign nodules reportedly had significantly lower TCR beta diversity than malignant thyroid tumors in blood and tumor.

This clone was seen more than once but under ten times. Its antigen is as yet unknown. Per the original data handling: A papillary thyroid cancer distant-metastasis classifier was built from CDR3 differences across clinicopathological groups. Using MiXCR, TCRdb re-called clones from the PCR reads. The V and J calls shown here were made by TCRdb, not taken from the authors' results. Among 5,500 to 7,500 clones listed, roughly a third were seen once. Between the trimmed V and J ends, which lost 6 bases and 7 bases, there was a span of 16 bases. The germline V gene has CDR1 MDHEN and CDR2 SYDVKM. The CDR3 runs 15 residues.

Sequencing input: tumor tissue. The receptor was derived from a female donor with papillary thyroid cancer or a benign thyroid nodule (not recorded which). Some clones in this sample may be carry-over from other donors' samples. The chain has TRBV28 and TRBJ1-6; a possible D gene is TRBD1 (5 bases). The CDR3 protein is CASRMSGGWNSPLHF. The CDR3 bases are TGTGCCAGCAGAATGAGTGGGGGGTGGAATTCACCCCTCCACTTT.